This T cell receptor (beta chain) was found in a study of T cell responses to AZD1222 COVID-19 vaccine. Study results and limitations: Donor demographics were predominantly white British with a female majority; clonal diversity may be underestimated.

Analyses pooled second doses at about 4 or about 12 weeks. About this clone itself: Antigen: not known.

Looked up from germline, CDR1 is MNHEY and CDR2 is SVGEGT. V was clipped by 2 bases and J by 6 bases, with 14 bases between them. There are 15 residues in the CDR3. The repertoire was sequenced with immunoSEQ multiplex PCR; TCRdb's copy has only in-frame clones and lacks some. The sample consists of approximately 96,000 clones, about 93% of them appearing once. The clonotype was recovered from an adult who received the AZD1222 COVID-19 vaccine. This material consisted of peripheral blood, taken 28 days after the second AZD1222 dose. This chain connects TRBV6-2 or TRBV6-3 to TRBJ1-5; perhaps TRBD1 as D (6 bases). Here the CDR3 reads CASSYGGGGGQPQHF. DNA of the CDR3: TGTGCCAGCAGTTACGGGGGCGGAGGGGGTCAGCCCCAGCATTTT.